The 15 T cell receptor beta chains presented below share a single source sample, sequenced in a study of blood T cell repertoires in COVID-19. Profiling relied on immunoSEQ multiplex PCR, and the TCRdb table lists in-frame clones only, not all of them. The sample consists of about 260,000 clones, 70% to 85% of them appearing once. The sequenced sample consisted of peripheral blood. All receptors come from an elderly woman with acute or convalescent COVID-19.

V and J are TRBV7-2 and TRBJ2-2, with a tentative D call TRBD2 (6 bases). V lost 1 base and J lost 4, with 7 bases in between. Germline lookup yields CDR1 SGHTA and CDR2 FQGNSA. The CDR3 runs 14 residues. The CDR3 DNA follows: TGTGCCAGCAGCTTAGACGGGGGCACCGGGGAGCTGTTTTTT. Protein product: CASSLDGGTGELFF.

CDR3 residues: CASRPEPGNTIYF. The CDR3 nucleotides read TGTGCCAGCAGACCAGAGCCCGGGAACACCATATATTTT. The genes are TRBV6-6 and TRBJ1-3; no clear D. The V gene lost 6 bases and the J gene lost 7 bases, with 13 bases spanning the gap. The CDR3 has 13 residues. The germline V gene encodes CDR1 MNHNY and CDR2 SVGAGI (reference sequence).

The chain has TRBV19 and TRBJ1-1, with 7 nucleotides matching TRBD1. J lost 6 bases, V lost 5 bases, and 3 bases had no gene match. The CDR3 runs 12 residues. Germline lookup yields CDR1 LNHDA and CDR2 SQIVND (reference sequence). CDR3 region: CASSLGTAEAFF. DNA of the CDR3: TGTGCCAGTAGTCTCGGGACAGCTGAAGCTTTCTTT.

In DNA, the CDR3 is TGTGCCAGCAGGGACGGGAACTCTGGAAACACCATATATTTT. It translates to CASRDGNSGNTIYF. The genes are TRBV7-2 and TRBJ1-3; D remains unclear. Germline V gene data show CDR1 as SGHTA and CDR2 as FQGNSA. V lost 6 bases and J lost 0, with 9 bases in between. CDR3 length: 14 residues.

The J gene is TRBJ2-4, the V gene TRBV2; 8 nucleotides agree with TRBD1. Germline CDR1 reads SNHLY; CDR2 reads FYNNEI. The junction had 3 bases not matched to a gene; V was cut back by 2 bases and J by 15 bases. CDR3 length equals 11 residues. This CDR3 reads CASSERDRTYF. Written as DNA, the CDR3 is TGTGCCAGCAGTGAACGGGACAGGACGTACTTC.

This clone was detected a few times. V is TRBV7-2 and J is TRBJ1-3; D ambiguous. Trimming removed 0 bases at V and 4 bases at J, with 13 bases between. Germline CDR1 reads SGHTA; CDR2 reads FQGNSA. This CDR3 has 16 residues. CDR3 DNA: TGTGCCAGCAGCTTAGCTGCTTCCCAGGTCGGAAACACCATATATTTT. This translates into CASSLAASQVGNTIYF.

This chain uses TRBV29-1 with TRBJ2-5; 9 positions match TRBD1. After removal of 5 bases from V and 4 bases from J, the junction contained 2 bases not matched to a gene. This CDR3 is 12 amino acids long. The germline V gene encodes CDR1 SQVTM and CDR2 ANQGSEA. The CDR3 region has the DNA TGCAGCGTTCAGGACAGGGGAGAGACCCAGTACTTC. Residues: CSVQDRGETQYF.

The rearrangement links TRBV4-3 to TRBJ1-1; 7 bases align to TRBD1. CDR3 size: 16 residues. Trimming removed 0 bases from V and 1 base from J; junction bases left unmatched: 5. Per the germline V gene, CDR1 is LGHNA and CDR2 is YSLEER. CDR3: CASSQDQGVGNTEAFF. In DNA, the CDR3 is TGCGCCAGCAGCCAAGACCAGGGGGTTGGGAACACTGAAGCTTTCTTT.

This clone was picked up a small number of times. The CDR3 reads CASSPTGQGAVNEQFF. The CDR3 nucleotides are TGTGCCAGCTCACCTACGGGACAGGGGGCGGTGAATGAGCAGTTCTTC. The genes are TRBV18 and TRBJ2-1; 12 positions match TRBD1. V lost 3 bases, J lost 7 bases, and 7 bases stayed unmatched. The CDR3 has 16 residues. Germline CDR1 KGHSH, CDR2 LQKENI.

The CDR3 reads CASSLAIRGSPLHF. CDR3 nucleotides: TGTGCCAGCAGCTTAGCAATCCGAGGCTCACCCCTCCACTTT. The rearrangement links TRBV7-8 to TRBJ1-6; D gene ambiguous. Per the germline V gene, CDR1 is SGHVS and CDR2 is FQNEAQ. V was cut by 0 bases and J by 10 bases, with 10 bases left in between. The CDR3 contains 14 residues.

The chain recombines TRBV19 with TRBJ1-2; 7 positions agree with TRBD1. Germline V gives CDR1 LNHDA, CDR2 SQIVND (reference sequence). V dropped 3 bases and J dropped 4; count of bases not matched to a gene: 14. The CDR3 is 17 residues long. The CDR3 coding sequence is TGTGCCAGTAGTATTTCGGGACAGAGGGTAAGCGGCTATGGCTACACCTTC. Encoded protein: CASSISGQRVSGYGYTF. Using reference TRBV19 and TRBJ1-2 for the parts outside the CDR3, the full variable domain is DGGITQSPKYLFRKEGQNVTLSCEQNLNHDAMYWYRQDPGQGLRLIYYSQIVNDFQKGDIAEGYSVSREKKESFPLTVTSAQKNPTAFYLCASSISGQRVSGYGYTFGSGTRLTVV.

This chain joins TRBV27 and TRBJ2-2, with D maybe TRBD1 (5 bases). Trimming pared 5 bases from V and 6 bases from J, leaving 7 bases between. Germline CDR1 reads MNHEY; CDR2 reads SMNVEV (reference sequence). The CDR3 runs to 12 residues. CDR3 in DNA: TGTGCCAGCAGTCAAGGGGCCGGGGAGCTGTTTTTT. It is translated as CASSQGAGELFF.

The chain is built from TRBV5-4 and TRBJ2-1; the match to TRBD2 covers 7 bases. Trimming removed 0 bases from V and 7 bases from J; junction bases left unmatched: 7. CDR1 is SGHNT and CDR2 is YYREEE in the germline V gene (reference sequence). The CDR3 contains 15 residues. CDR3 loop: CASSLGAGVGNEQFF. For the CDR3, the DNA is TGTGCCAGCAGCTTGGGCGCGGGAGTGGGGAATGAGCAGTTCTTC.

As DNA, the CDR3 is TGTGCCAGCAGCTGGGGGAGGGCCGGGATAGATACGCAGTATTTT. Translating gives CASSWGRAGIDTQYF. The chain combines TRBV5-5 with TRBJ2-3; 7 nucleotides agree with TRBD2. The CDR3 spans 15 residues. Germline CDR1 is SGHKS and CDR2 is YYEKEE (reference sequence). V lost 3 bases to trimming and J lost 5 bases; unmatched junction nucleotides: 9.

This chain's CDR3 is CASSLALGALEQYF. As DNA, the CDR3 is TGTGCCAGCAGCTTAGCCCTGGGGGCCCTCGAGCAGTACTTC. The chain combines TRBV11-2 with TRBJ2-7; D may be TRBD1 (6 bases). CDR1 is SGHAT, CDR2 FQNNGV, per germline. The CDR3 has 14 amino acids. V lost 1 base to trimming and J lost 6 bases, with 13 bases between them.